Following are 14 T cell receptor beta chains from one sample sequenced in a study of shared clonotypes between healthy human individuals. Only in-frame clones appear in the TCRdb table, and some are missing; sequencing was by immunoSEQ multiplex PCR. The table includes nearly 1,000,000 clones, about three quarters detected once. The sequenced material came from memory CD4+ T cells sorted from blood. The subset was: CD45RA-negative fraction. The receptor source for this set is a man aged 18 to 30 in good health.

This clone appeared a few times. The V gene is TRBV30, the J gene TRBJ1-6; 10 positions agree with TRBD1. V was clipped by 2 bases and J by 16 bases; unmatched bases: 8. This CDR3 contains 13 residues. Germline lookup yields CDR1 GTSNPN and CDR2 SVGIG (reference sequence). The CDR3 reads CAWSKGQGQVLHF. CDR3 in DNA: TGTGCCTGGAGTAAGGGACAGGGGCAAGTTCTCCACTTT.

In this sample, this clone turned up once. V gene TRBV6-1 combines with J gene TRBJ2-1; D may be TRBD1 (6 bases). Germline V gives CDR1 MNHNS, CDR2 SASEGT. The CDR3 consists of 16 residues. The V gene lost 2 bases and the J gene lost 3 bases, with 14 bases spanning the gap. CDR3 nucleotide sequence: TGTGCCAGCAGTGAAAGGGTGGGGGCCCTCTACAATGAGCAGTTCTTC. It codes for CASSERVGALYNEQFF.

The CDR3 coding sequence is TGTGCCAGCGAAAGAGATGTGGGGGAGACCCAGTACTTC. This sequence encodes CASERDVGETQYF. The chain links TRBV7-2 to TRBJ2-5; D is ambiguous. With 8 bases removed from V and 5 bases from J, the gap between germline ends came to 15 bases. This CDR3 region has 13 residues. Germline lookup yields CDR1 SGHTA and CDR2 FQGNSA. Full variable domain (missing parts from reference TRBV7-2 and TRBJ2-5): GAGVSQSPSNKVTEKGKDVELRCDPISGHTALYWYRQSLGQGLEFLIYFQGNSAPDKSGLPSDRFSAERTGGSVSTLTIQRTQQEDSAVYLCASERDVGETQYFGPGTRLLVL.

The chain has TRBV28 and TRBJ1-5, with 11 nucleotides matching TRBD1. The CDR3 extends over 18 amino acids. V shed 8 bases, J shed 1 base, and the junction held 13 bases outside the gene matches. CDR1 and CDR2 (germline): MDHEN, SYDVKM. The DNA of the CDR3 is TGTGCCAGCCTGCCTTGGGGACAGGGGGGCGGGAGCAATCAGCCCCAGCATTTT. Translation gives CASLPWGQGGGSNQPQHF.

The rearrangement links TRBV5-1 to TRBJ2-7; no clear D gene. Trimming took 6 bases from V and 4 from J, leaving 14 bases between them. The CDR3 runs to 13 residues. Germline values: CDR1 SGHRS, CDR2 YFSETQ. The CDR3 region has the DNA TGCGCCAGCAAAGAGGACCCAGCATACGAGCAGTACTTC. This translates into CASKEDPAYEQYF.

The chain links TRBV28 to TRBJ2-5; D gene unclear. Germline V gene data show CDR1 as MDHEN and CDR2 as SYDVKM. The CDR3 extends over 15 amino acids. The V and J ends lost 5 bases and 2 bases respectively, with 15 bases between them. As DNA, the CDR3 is TGTGCCAGCAGTGGATCTCCCGGCAGGCAAGAGACCCAGTACTTC. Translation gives CASSGSPGRQETQYF.

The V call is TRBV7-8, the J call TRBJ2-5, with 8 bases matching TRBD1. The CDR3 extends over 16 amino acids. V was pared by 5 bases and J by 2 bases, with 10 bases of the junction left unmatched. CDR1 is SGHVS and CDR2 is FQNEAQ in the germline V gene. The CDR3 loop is CASSPDRVRGQETQYF. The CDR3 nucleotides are TGTGCCAGCAGCCCGGACAGGGTTCGAGGGCAAGAGACCCAGTACTTC.

DNA of the CDR3: TGTGCCAGCAGCTTACCCGCCCGGCAGGGGAAAAAACTGTTTTTT. Protein: CASSLPARQGKKLFF. J is TRBJ1-4 and V is TRBV11-2, with a weak D call TRBD1 (6 bases). The germline V gene encodes CDR1 SGHAT and CDR2 FQNNGV. Deletions cut 2 bases from V and 9 bases from J, with 16 bases between. This CDR3 comprises 15 residues.

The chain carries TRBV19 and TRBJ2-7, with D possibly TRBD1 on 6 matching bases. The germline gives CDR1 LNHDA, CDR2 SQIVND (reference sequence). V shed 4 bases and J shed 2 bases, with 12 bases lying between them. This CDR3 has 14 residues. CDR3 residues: CASSRGRGPYEQYF. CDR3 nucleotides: TGTGCCAGTAGTAGGGGCAGGGGTCCCTACGAGCAGTACTTC.

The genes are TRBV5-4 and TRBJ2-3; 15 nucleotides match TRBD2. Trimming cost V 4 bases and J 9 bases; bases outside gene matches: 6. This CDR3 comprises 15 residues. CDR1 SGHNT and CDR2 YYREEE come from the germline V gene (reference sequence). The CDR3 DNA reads TGTGCCAGCAGCCCCGGACTAGCGGGAGGGCAGACGCAGTATTTT. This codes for CASSPGLAGGQTQYF.

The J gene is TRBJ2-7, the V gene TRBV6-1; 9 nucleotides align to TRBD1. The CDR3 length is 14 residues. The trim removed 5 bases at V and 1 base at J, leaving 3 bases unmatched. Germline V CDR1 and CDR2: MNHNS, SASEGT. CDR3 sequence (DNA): TGTGCCAGCAGTACAGGGGGCCTTTCCTACGAGCAGTACTTC. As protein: CASSTGGLSYEQYF.

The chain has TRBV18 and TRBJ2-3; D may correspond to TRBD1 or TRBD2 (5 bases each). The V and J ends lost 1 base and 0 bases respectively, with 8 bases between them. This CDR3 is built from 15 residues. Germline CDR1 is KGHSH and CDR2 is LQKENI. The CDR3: CASSPQRGSTDTQYF. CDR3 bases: TGTGCCAGCTCACCACAGAGGGGTAGCACAGATACGCAGTATTTT.

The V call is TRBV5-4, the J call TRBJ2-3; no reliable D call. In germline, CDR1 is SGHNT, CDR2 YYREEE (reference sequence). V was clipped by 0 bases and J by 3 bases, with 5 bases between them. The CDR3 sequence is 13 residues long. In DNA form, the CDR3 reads TGTGCCAGCAGCTTGGACTATACAGATACGCAGTATTTT. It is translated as CASSLDYTDTQYF.

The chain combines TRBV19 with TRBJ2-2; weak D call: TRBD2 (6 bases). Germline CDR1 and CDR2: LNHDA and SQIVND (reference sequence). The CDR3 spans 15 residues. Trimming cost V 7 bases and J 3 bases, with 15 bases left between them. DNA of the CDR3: TGTGCCAGTAAGGCGGGGTTCCTGGACACCGGGGAGCTGTTTTTT. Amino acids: CASKAGFLDTGELFF.